This TCR beta chain was obtained from a study of cytomegalovirus exposure and HLA in healthy donors. These donors, healthy bone marrow donors, were studied. CDR1 is SNHLY and CDR2 is FYNNEI in the germline V gene. The CDR3 extends over 15 amino acids. V dropped 4 bases and J dropped 3; count of bases not matched to a gene: 6. The PCR contained 60 Vbeta and 13 Jbeta primers. Profiled with immunoSEQ multiplex PCR; TCRdb holds only in-frame clones, not every one. The sample carries 150,000 or so clones, roughly 70% recorded once. The chain uses TRBV2 and TRBJ2-1; 7 bases align to TRBD2. Specimen: PBMCs. The sequence came from a girl aged 10 to 17 in good health and CMV-seronegative. This CDR3 reads CASSVSGALYNEQFF. Here the CDR3 DNA reads TGTGCCAGCAGTGTAAGCGGGGCACTCTACAATGAGCAGTTCTTC.